This T cell receptor (beta chain) originates from a study of immune characterization of retroperitoneal liposarcoma. Details on this clonotype: Since a much larger clone is just one base distant, this may be a read error.

TCRdb reprocessed the PCR reads with MiXCR, giving one entry per CDR3 protein. The sample lists 8,500 to 14,000 distinct CDR3 sequences, roughly 20% occurring once. This clonotype was obtained from a female donor with retroperitoneal liposarcoma. What was sequenced was blood.

CDR3 amino acids: CASSEGGTPETQFF. DNA for the CDR3: TGTGCCAGCAGTGAAGGTGGGACCCCGGAGACCCAGTTCTTC. This chain uses TRBV6-1 with TRBJ2-1; D may correspond to TRBD1 or TRBD2 (5 bases each). This CDR3 has 14 residues. CDR1 is MNHNS and CDR2 is SASEGT in the germline V gene. V lost 1 base and J 13 bases, leaving 17 bases between the germline ends.